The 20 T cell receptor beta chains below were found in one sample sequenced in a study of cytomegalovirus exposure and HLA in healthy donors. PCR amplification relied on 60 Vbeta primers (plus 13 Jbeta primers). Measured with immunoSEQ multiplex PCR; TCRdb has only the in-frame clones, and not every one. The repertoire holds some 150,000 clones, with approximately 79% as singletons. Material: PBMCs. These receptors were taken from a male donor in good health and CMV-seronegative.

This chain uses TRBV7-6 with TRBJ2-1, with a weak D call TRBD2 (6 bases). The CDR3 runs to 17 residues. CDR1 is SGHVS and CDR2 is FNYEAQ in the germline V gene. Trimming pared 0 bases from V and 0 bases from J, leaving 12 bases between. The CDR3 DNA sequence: TGTGCCAGCAGCTTAGCGCGGCGGGATAACTCCTACAATGAGCAGTTCTTC. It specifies CASSLARRDNSYNEQFF. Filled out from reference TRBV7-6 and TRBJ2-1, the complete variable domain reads GAGVSQSPRYKVTKRGQDVALRCDPISGHVSLYWYRQALGQGPEFLTYFNYEAQQDKSGLPNDRFSAERPEGSISTLTIQRTEQRDSAMYRCASSLARRDNSYNEQFFGPGTRLTVL.

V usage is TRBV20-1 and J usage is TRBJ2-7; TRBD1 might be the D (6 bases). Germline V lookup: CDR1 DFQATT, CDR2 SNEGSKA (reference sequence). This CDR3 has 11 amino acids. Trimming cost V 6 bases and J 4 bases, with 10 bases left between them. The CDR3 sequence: CSAGTLYEQYF. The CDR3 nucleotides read TGCAGTGCCGGGACACTTTACGAGCAGTACTTC.

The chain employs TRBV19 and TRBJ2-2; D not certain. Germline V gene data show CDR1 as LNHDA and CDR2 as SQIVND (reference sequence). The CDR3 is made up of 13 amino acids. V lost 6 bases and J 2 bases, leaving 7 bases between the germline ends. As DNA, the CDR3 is TGTGCCAGTAGGGCAAGAAACACCGGGGAGCTGTTTTTT. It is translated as CASRARNTGELFF.

As DNA, the CDR3 is TGTGCCAGCAGCGTAGAAGTCCAGGACACTGAAGCTTTCTTT. The encoded protein is CASSVEVQDTEAFF. The rearrangement links TRBV9 to TRBJ1-1; D unclear. Germline-derived CDR1 and CDR2 are SGDLS and YYNGEE. The germline V and J ends were trimmed by 0 bases and 3 bases, with 9 bases remaining between them. This CDR3 has 14 amino acids.

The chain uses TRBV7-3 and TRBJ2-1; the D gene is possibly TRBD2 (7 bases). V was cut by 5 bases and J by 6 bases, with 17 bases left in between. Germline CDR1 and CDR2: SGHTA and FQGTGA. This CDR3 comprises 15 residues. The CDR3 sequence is CASSPSGGDTNEQFF. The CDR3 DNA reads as TGTGCCAGCAGCCCCTCTGGGGGGGACACCAATGAGCAGTTCTTC.

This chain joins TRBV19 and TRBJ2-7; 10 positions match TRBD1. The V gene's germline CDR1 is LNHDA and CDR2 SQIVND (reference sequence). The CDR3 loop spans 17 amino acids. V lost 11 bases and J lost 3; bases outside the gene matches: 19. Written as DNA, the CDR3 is TGTGCCTCCCGAGGGACAGGGGTACTACGGGGGTACTACGAGCAGTACTTC. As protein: CASRGTGVLRGYYEQYF.

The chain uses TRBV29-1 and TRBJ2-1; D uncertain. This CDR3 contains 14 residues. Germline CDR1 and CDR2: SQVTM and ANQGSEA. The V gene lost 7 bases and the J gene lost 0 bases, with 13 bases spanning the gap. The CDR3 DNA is TGCAGCGCCCTGACACCCGGCTCCTACAATGAGCAGTTCTTC. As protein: CSALTPGSYNEQFF.

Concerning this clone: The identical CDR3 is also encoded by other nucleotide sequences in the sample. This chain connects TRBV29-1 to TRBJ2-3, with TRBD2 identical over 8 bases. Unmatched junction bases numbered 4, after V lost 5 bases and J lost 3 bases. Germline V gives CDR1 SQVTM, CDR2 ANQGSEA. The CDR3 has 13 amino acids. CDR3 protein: CSVRGGLTDTQYF. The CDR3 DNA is TGCAGCGTTCGGGGGGGATTAACAGATACGCAGTATTTT.

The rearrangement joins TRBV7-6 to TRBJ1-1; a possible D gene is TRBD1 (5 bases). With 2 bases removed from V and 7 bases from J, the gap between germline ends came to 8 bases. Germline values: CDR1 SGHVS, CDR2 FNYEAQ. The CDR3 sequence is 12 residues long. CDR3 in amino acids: CASSLPGFEAFF. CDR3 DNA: TGTGCCAGCAGCTTACCAGGGTTTGAAGCTTTCTTT.

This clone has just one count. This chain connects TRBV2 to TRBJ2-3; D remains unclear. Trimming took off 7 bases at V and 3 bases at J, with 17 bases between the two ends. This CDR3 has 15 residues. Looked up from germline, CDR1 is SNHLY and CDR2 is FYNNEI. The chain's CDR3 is CASKRLKVGTDTQYF. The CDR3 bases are TGTGCCAGCAAGCGACTCAAGGTTGGGACAGATACGCAGTATTTT.

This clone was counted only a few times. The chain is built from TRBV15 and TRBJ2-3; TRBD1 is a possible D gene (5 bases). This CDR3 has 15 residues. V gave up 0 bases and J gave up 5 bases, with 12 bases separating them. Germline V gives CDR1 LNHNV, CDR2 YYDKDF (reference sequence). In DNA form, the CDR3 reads TGTGCCACCAGCAGAGACAGGGCCGGCATAGATACGCAGTATTTT. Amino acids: CATSRDRAGIDTQYF.

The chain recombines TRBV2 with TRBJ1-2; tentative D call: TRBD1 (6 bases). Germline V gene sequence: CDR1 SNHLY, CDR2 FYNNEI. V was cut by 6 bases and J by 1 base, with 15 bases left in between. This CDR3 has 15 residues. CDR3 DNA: TGTGCCAGCAGCTTACAGGGCCCAATTAACTATGGCTACACCTTC. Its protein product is CASSLQGPINYGYTF.

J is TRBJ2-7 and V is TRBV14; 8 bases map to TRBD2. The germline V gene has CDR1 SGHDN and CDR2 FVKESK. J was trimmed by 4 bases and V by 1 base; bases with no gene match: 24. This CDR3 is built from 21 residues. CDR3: CASSQAPGGSSTSGGAYEQYF. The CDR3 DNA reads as TGTGCCAGCAGCCAAGCCCCGGGAGGAAGTTCAACTAGCGGAGGTGCGTACGAGCAGTACTTC.

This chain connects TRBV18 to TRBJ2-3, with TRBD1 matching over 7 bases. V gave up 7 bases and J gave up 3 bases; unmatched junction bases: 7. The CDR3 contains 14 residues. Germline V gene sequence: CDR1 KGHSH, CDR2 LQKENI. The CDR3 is CASCQGVATDTQYF. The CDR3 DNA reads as TGTGCCAGCTGCCAGGGGGTAGCGACAGATACGCAGTATTTT.

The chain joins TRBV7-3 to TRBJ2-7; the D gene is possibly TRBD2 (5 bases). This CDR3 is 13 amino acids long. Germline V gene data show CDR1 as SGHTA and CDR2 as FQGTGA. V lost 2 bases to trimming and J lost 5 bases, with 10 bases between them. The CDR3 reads CASSLSGWDEQYF. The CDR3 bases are TGTGCCAGCAGCTTATCGGGGTGGGACGAGCAGTACTTC.

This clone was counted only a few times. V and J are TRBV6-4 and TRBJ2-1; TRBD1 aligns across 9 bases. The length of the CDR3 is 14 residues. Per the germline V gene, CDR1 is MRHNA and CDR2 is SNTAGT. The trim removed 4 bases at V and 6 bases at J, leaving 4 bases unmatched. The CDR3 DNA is TGTGCCAGCAGTGGGACAGGGGATCCCAATGAGCAGTTCTTC. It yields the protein CASSGTGDPNEQFF.

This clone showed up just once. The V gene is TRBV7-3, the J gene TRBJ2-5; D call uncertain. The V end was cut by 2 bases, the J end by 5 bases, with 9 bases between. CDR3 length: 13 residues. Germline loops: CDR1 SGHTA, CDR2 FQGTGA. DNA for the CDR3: TGTGCCAGCAGCTTATTTCCTTTCGAGACCCAGTACTTC. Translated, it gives CASSLFPFETQYF.

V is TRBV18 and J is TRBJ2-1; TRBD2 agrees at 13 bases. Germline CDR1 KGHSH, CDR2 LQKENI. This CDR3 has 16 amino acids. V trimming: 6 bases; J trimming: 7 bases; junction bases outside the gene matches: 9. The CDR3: CASSPRTSGSANEQFF. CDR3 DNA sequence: TGTGCCAGCTCTCCCAGGACTAGCGGGAGTGCGAATGAGCAGTTCTTC.

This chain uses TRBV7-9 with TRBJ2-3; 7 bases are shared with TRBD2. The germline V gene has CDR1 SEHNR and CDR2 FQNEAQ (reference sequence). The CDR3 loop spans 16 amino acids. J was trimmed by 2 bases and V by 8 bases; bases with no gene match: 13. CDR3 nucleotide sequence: TGTGCCAGCCCAAAAGCCGGGACTATCTTCACAGATACGCAGTATTTT. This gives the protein CASPKAGTIFTDTQYF.

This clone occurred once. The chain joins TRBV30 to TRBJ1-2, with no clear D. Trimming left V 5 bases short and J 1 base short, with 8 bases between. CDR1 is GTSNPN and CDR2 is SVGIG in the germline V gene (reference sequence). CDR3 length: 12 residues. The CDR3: CAWEQSNYGYTF. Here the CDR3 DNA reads TGTGCCTGGGAACAGAGTAACTATGGCTACACCTTC.